This entry concerns a single T cell receptor beta chain. Authors' processing steps: From reference gene primer amplification, estimates of nucleated cell counts were derived. The method was immunoSEQ multiplex PCR; TCRdb's version includes in-frame clones alone and lacks a portion of them. V and J calls and clone size follow that table, whereas D and trimming were derived from the DNA. This table holds about 68,000 clones, approximately 86% found once. This specimen comes from a study of blood T cell repertoires in COVID-19. For the study at large: COVID-19 samples, acute and convalescent, were from the United States, Italy and Spain. Nucleic acid was either cDNA or gDNA, and it came from T cells, B-cell-depleted T cells, or PBMCs.

This TCR derives from a woman aged 55-70 years with acute or convalescent COVID-19. The sequenced material came from peripheral blood.

CDR3 sequence: CASSSIRSSGGYEQYF. As DNA, the CDR3 is TGTGCCAGCAGCTCCATACGGTCTAGCGGGGGATACGAGCAGTACTTC. The gene calls are TRBV7-9 and TRBJ2-7, with 10 positions matching TRBD2. The ends lost 4 bases at V and 4 bases at J; junction bases unmatched: 10. Looked up from germline, CDR1 is SEHNR and CDR2 is FQNEAQ (reference sequence). The CDR3 sequence is 16 residues long.